This T cell receptor beta chain was retrieved from a study of T-cell memory formation after mild COVID-19. As for the study in general: Among the donors, TCR clusters were largely specific to each donor. Study conclusions and caveats: Researchers report contracting CD4+ clones mostly in CM and EM, with CD8+ clones in EMRA. A balance of CD4 and CD8 characterized clones contracting day 15 to 85, whereas later expanders leaned CD4+. Among clones peaking at day 37 in the second wave, SARS-CoV-2 specificity remained unconfirmed.

TCRdb ran MiXCR on the 5' RACE reads and lists one entry per CDR3 protein. Of 350,000 to 450,000 distinct CDR3 sequences listed, approximately 15% are singletons. Germline trimming cut 3 bases from V and 6 bases from J; bases unmatched to any gene: 8. Germline V CDR1 and CDR2: MNHEY, SVGAGI. The CDR3 is 15 residues long. The sample holds one count of this clonotype. Its target is unknown. The chain links TRBV6-5 to TRBJ1-2, with 9 bases fitting TRBD1. The sample comprised PBMCs or a T cell subset sorted from them (not recorded which). This clonotype originated in a man younger than 30 who had mild COVID-19 (a few samples of this study predate the infection). Cell type and time point are not known. In DNA, the CDR3 is TGTGCCAGCAGTTATCGACAGGGGGGATACGATGGCTACACCTTC. This codes for CASSYRQGGYDGYTF.